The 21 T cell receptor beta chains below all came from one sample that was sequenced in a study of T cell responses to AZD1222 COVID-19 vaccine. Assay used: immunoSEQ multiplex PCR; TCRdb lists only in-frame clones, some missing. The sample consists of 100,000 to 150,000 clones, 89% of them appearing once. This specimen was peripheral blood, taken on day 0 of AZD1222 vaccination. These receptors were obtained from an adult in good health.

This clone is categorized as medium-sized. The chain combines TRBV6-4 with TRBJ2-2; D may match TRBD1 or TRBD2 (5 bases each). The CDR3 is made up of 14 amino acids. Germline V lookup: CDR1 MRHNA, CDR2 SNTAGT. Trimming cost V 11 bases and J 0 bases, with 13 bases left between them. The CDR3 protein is CAREGQSNTGELFF. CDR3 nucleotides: TGTGCCCGCGAGGGGCAGTCGAACACCGGGGAGCTGTTTTTT.

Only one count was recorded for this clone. DNA for the CDR3: TGTGCCCTAGGAAAGGGCAGCACCGGGGAGCTGTTTTTT. It codes for CALGKGSTGELFF. This rearrangement joins TRBV30 to TRBJ2-2; D ambiguous. The CDR3 consists of 13 residues. V was shortened by 8 bases and J by 4 bases, with 14 bases between the two germline ends. Germline V lookup: CDR1 GTSNPN, CDR2 SVGIG (reference sequence).

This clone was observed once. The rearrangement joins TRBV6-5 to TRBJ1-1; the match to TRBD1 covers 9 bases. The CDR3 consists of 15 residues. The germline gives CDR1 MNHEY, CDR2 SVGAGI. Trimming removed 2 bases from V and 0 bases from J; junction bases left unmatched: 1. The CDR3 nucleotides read TGTGCCAGCAGTTACGGGGACAGGGTGAACACTGAAGCTTTCTTT. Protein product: CASSYGDRVNTEAFF.

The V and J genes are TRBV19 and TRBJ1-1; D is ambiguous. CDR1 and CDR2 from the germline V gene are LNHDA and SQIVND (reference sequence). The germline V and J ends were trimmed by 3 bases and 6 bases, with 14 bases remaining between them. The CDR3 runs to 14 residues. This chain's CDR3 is CASSMQVSRAEAFF. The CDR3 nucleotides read TGTGCCAGTAGTATGCAGGTTTCTAGAGCTGAAGCTTTCTTT.

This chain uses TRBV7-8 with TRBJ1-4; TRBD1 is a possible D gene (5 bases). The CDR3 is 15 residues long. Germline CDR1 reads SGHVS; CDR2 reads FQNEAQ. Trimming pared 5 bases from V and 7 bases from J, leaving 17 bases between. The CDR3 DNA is TGTGCCAGCAGCCCAATGGGGGGAGTCGGTGAAAAACTGTTTTTT. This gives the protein CASSPMGGVGEKLFF.

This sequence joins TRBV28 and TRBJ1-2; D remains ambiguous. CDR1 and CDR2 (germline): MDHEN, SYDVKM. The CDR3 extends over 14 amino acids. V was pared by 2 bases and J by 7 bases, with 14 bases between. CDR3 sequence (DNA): TGTGCCAGCAGTTTAGCAGACCCTAGAGGTGGCTACACCTTC. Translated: CASSLADPRGGYTF.

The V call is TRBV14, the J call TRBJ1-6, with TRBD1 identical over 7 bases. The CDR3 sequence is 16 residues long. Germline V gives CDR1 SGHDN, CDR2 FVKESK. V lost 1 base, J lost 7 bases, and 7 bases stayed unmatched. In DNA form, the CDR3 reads TGTGCCAGCAGCCAAGTGACAGGGAGTCTCAATTCACCCCTCCACTTT. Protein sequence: CASSQVTGSLNSPLHF.

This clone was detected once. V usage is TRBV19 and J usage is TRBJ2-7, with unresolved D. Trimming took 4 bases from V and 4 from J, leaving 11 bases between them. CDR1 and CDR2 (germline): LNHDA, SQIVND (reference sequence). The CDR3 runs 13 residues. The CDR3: CASSNTASYEQYF. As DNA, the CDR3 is TGTGCCAGTAGTAACACAGCAAGTTACGAGCAGTACTTC.

The CDR3 DNA reads as TGCGCCAGCAGCCAAGATAGGATGGGCAGCTCTGGAAACACCATATATTTT. Translation gives CASSQDRMGSSGNTIYF. The chain uses TRBV4-3 and TRBJ1-3; D not certain. V lost 0 bases, J lost 0 bases, and 12 bases lay in between. The germline gives CDR1 LGHNA, CDR2 YSLEER. This CDR3 contains 17 residues.

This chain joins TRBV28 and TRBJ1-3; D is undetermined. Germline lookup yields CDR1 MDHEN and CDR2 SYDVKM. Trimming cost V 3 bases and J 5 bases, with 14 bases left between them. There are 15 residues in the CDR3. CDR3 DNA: TGTGCCAGCAGTTTTGGTAATCCGGAACGAAACACCATATATTTT. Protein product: CASSFGNPERNTIYF.

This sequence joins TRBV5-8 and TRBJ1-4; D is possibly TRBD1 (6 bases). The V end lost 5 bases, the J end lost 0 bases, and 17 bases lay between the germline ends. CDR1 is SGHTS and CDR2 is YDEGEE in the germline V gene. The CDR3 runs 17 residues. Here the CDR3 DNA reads TGTGCCAGCAGTCGTGGGGGGGGCGCACCAACTAATGAAAAACTGTTTTTT. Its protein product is CASSRGGGAPTNEKLFF.

The CDR3: CASSYEGLGLYF. The CDR3 region has the DNA TGTGCCAGCAGTTACGAGGGACTAGGGTTGTATTTT. V and J are TRBV6-2 or TRBV6-3 and TRBJ2-3; 8 bases map to TRBD2. CDR3 length: 12 residues. V dropped 2 bases and J dropped 14; count of bases not matched to a gene: 6. Germline values: CDR1 MNHEY, CDR2 SVGEGT.

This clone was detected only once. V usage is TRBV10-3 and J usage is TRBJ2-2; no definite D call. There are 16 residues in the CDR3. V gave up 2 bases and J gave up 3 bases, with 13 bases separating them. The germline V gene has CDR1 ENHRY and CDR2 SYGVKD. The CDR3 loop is CAISEPRPPYTGELFF. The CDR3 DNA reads TGTGCCATCAGTGAGCCTCGGCCGCCGTACACCGGGGAGCTGTTTTTT.

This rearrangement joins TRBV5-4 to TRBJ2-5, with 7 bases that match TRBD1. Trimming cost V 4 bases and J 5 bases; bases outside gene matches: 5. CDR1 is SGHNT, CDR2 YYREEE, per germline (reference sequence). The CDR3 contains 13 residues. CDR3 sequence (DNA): TGTGCCAGCAGCCGACAGGGCGTTGAGACCCAGTACTTC. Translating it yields CASSRQGVETQYF.

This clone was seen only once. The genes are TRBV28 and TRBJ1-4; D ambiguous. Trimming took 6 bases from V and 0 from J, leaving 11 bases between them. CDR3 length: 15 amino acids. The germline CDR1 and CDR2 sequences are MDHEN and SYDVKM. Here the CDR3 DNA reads TGTGCCAGCAGACCTGACTCTTCAACTAATGAAAAACTGTTTTTT. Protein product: CASRPDSSTNEKLFF.

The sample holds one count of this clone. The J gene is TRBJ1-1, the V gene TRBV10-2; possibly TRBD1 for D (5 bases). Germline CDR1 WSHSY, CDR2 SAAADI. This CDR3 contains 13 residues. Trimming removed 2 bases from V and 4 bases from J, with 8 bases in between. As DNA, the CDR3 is TGCGCCAGCAGTGAGGGGGGTTCCACTGAAGCTTTCTTT. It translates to CASSEGGSTEAFF.

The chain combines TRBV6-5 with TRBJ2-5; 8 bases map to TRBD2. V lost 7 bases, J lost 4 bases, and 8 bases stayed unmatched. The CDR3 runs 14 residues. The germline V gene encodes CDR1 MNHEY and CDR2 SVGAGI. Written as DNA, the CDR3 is TGTGCCAGCAATCTCGGGGGGGTGGGAGAGACCCAGTACTTC. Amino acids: CASNLGGVGETQYF.

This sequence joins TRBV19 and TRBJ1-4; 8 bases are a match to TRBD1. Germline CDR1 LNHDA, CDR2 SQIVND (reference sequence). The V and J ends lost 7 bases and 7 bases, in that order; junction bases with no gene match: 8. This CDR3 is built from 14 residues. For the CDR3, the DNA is TGTGCCAGTAACTCGGGCAGGGGGCCTGAAAAACTGTTTTTT. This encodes CASNSGRGPEKLFF.

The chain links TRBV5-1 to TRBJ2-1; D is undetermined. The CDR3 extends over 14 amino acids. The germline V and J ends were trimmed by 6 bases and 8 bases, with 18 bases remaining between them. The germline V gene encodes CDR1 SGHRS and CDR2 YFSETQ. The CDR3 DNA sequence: TGCGCCAGCACCATCTCATATTTGGTGGATGAGCAGTTCTTC. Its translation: CASTISYLVDEQFF.

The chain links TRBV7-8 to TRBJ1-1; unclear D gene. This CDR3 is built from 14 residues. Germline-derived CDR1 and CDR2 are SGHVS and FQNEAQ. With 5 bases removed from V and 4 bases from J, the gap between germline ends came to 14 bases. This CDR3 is CASSRNMGGTEAFF. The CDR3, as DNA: TGTGCCAGCAGCCGAAACATGGGAGGCACTGAAGCTTTCTTT. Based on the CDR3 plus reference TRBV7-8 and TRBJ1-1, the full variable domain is GAGVSQSPRYKVAKRGQDVALRCDPISGHVSLFWYQQALGQGPEFLTYFQNEAQLDKSGLPSDRFFAERPEGSVSTLKIQRTQQEDSAVYLCASSRNMGGTEAFFGQGTRLTVV.

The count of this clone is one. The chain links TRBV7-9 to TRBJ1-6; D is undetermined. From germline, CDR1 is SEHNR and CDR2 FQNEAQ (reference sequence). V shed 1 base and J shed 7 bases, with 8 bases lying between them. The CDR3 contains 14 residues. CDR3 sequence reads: CASSLVAGNSPLHF. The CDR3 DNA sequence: TGTGCCAGCAGCTTAGTTGCAGGCAATTCACCCCTCCACTTT.